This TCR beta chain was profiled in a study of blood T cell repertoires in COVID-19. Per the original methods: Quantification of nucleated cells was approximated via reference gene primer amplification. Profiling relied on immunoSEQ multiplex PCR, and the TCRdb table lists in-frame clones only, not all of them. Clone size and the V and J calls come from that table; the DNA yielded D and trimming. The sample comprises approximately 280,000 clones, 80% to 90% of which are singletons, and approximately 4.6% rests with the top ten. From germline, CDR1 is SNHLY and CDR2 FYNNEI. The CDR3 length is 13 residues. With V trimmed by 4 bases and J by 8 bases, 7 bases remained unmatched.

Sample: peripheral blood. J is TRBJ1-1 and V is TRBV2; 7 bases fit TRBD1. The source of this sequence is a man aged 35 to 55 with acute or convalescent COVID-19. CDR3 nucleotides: TGTGCCAGCAGTGGACAGGGTAGGGGGGAAGCTTTCTTT. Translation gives CASSGQGRGEAFF.